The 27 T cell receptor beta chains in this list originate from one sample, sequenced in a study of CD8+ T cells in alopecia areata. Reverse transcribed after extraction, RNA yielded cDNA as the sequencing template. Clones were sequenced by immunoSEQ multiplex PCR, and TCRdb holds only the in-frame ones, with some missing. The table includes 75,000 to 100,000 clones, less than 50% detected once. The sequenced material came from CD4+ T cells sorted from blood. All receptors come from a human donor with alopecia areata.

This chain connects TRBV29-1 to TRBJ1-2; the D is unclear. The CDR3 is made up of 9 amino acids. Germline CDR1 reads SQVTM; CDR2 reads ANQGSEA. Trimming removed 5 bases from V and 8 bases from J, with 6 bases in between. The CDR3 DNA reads TGCAGCGTTTGGGAAGGCTACACCTTC. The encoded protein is CSVWEGYTF.

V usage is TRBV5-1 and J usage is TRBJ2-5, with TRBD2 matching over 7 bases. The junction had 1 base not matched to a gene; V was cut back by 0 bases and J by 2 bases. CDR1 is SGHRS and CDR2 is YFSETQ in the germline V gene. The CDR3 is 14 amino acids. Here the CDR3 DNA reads TGCGCCAGCAGCTTGGGCGGGGGTCAAGAGACCCAGTACTTC. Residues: CASSLGGGQETQYF.

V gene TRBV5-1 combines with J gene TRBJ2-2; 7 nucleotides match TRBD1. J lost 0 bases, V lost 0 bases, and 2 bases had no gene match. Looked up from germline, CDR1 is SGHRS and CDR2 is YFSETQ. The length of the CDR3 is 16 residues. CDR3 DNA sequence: TGCGCCAGCAGCTTGGACAGGGGAGCGAACACCGGGGAGCTGTTTTTT. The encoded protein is CASSLDRGANTGELFF.

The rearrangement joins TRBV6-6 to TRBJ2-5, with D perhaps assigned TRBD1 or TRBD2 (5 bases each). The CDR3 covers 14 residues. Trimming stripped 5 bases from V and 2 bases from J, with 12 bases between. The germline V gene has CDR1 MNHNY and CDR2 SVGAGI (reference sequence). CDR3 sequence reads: CASSQGRRQETQYF. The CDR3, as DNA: TGTGCCAGCAGTCAGGGACGGCGACAAGAGACCCAGTACTTC.

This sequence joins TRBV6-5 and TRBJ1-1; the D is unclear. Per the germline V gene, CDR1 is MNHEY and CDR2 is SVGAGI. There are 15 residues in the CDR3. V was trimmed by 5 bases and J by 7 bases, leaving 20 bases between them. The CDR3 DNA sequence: TGTGCCAGCAGTCCACAATCATTGAGCGGGCGTGAAGCTTTCTTT. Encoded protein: CASSPQSLSGREAFF.

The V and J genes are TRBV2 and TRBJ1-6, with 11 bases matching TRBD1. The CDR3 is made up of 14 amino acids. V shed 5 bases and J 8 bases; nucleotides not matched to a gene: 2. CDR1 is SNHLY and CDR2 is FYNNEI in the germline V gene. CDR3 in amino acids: CASSWDRGYSPLHF. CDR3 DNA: TGTGCCAGCAGTTGGGACAGGGGGTATTCACCCCTCCACTTT.

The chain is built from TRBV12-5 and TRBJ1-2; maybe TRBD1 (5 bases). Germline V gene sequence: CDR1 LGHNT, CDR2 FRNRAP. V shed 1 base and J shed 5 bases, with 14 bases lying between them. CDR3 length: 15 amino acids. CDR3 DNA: TGTGCTAGTGGTTTGGCCGGGGCGGGCGGGTATGGCTACACCTTC. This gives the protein CASGLAGAGGYGYTF.

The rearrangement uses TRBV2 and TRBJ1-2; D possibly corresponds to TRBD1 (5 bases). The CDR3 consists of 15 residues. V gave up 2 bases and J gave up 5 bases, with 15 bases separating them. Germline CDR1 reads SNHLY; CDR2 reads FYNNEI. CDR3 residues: CASSERAGPGYGYTF. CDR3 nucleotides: TGTGCCAGCAGTGAACGGGCAGGGCCCGGGTATGGCTACACCTTC.

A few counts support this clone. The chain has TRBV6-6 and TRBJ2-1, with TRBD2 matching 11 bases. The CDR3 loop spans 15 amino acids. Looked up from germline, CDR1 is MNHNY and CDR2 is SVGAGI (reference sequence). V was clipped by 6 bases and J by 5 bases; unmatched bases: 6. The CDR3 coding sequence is TGTGCCAGCAGGGCCGGGACTAGCGGCAACAATGAGCAGTTCTTC. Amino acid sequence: CASRAGTSGNNEQFF.

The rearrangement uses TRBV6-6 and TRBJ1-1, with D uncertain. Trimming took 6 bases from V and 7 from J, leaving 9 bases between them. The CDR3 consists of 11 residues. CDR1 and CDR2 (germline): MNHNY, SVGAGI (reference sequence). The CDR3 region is CASRTTDEAFF. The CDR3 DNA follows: TGTGCCAGCAGGACGACGGATGAAGCTTTCTTT.

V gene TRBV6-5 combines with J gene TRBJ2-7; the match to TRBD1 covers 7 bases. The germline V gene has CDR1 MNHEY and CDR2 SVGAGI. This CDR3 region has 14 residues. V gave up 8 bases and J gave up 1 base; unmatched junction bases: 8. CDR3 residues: CASSDPGQSYEQYF. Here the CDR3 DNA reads TGTGCCAGCTCCGACCCGGGACAGTCCTACGAGCAGTACTTC.

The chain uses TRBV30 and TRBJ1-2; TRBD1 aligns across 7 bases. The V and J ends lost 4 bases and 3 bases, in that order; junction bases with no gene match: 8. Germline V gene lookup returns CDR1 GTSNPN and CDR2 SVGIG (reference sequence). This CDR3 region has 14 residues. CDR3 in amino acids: CAWKKGALDYGYTF. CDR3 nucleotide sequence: TGTGCCTGGAAGAAGGGGGCGCTCGACTATGGCTACACCTTC.

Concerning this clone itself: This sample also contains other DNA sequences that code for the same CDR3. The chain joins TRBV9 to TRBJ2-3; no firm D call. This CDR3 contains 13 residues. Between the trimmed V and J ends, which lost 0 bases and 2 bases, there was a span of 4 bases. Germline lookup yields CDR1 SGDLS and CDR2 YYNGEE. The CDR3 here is CASSVGDTDTQYF. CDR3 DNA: TGTGCCAGCAGCGTAGGAGACACAGATACGCAGTATTTT. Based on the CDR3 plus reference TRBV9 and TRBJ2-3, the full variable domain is DSGVTQTPKHLITATGQRVTLRCSPRSGDLSVYWYQQSLDQGLQFLIQYYNGEERAKGNILERFSAQQFPDLHSELNLSSLELGDSALYFCASSVGDTDTQYFGPGTRLTVL.

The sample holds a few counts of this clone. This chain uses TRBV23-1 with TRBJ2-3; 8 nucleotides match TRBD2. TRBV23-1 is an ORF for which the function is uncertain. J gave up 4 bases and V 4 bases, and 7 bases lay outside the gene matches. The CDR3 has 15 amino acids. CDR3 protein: CASSRSGRPPDTQYF. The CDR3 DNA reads TGCGCCAGCAGTCGGAGCGGGAGACCCCCAGATACGCAGTATTTT.

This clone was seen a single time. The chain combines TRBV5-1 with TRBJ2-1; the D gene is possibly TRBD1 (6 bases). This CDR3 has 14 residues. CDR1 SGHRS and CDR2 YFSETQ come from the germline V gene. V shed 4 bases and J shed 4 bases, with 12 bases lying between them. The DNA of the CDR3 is TGCGCCAGCAGCGGGCAGGGGCAGTACAATGAGCAGTTCTTC. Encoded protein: CASSGQGQYNEQFF.

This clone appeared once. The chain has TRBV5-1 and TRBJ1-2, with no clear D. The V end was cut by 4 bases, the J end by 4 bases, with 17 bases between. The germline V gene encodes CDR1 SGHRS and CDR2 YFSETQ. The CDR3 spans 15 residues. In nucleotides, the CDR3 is TGCGCCAGCAGCCCGGGATCAGGCGAAGGCTATGGCTACACCTTC. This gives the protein CASSPGSGEGYGYTF.

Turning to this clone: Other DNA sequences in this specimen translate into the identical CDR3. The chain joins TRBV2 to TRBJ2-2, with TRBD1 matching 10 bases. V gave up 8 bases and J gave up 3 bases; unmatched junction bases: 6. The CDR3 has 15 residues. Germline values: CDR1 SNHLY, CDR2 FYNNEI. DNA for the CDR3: TGTGCCAGCCGGGGACAGGGGCGGGACACCGGGGAGCTGTTTTTT. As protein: CASRGQGRDTGELFF. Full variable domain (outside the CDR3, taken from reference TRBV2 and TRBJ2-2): EPEVTQTPSHQVTQMGQEVILRCVPISNHLYFYWYRQILGQKVEFLVSFYNNEISEKSEIFDDQFSVERPDGSNFTLKIRSTKLEDSAMYFCASRGQGRDTGELFFGEGSRLTVL.

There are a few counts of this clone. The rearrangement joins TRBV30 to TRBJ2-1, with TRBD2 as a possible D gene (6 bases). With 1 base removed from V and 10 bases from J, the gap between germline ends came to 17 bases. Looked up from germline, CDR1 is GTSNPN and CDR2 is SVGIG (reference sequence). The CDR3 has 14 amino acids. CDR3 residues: CAWSGGLGEGEQFF. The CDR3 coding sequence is TGTGCCTGGAGTGGGGGACTGGGAGAGGGCGAGCAGTTCTTC.

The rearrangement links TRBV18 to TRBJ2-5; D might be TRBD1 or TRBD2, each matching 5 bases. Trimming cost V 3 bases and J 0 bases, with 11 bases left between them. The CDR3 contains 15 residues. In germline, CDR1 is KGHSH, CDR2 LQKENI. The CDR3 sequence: CASSPGTEYQETQYF. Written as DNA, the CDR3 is TGTGCCAGCTCACCTGGGACGGAATACCAAGAGACCCAGTACTTC.

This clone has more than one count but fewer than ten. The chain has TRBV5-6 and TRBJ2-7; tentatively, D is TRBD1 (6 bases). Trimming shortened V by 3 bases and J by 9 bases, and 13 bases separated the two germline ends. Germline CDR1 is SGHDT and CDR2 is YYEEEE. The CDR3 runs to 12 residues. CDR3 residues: CASSWDTGSQYF. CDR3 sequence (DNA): TGTGCCAGCAGCTGGGACACTGGGTCGCAGTACTTC.

CDR3 protein: CASSLVHGSASYEQYF. DNA of the CDR3: TGTGCCAGCAGCTTAGTCCATGGGTCAGCCTCCTACGAGCAGTACTTC. This chain joins TRBV7-9 and TRBJ2-7; D is unresolved. The CDR3 has 16 amino acids. Per germline, CDR1 SEHNR and CDR2 FQNEAQ (reference sequence). Trimming removed 1 base at V and 0 bases at J, with 13 bases between.

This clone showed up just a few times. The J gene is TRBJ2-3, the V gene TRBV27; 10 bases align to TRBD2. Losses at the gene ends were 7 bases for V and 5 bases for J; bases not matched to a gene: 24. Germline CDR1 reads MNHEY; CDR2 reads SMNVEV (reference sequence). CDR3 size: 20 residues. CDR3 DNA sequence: TGTGCCAGCACGCGGTACACCCGGAGCGGGAGGGCAATTTTGAGAGATACGCAGTATTTT. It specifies CASTRYTRSGRAILRDTQYF.

CDR3 nucleotides: TGTGCCAGCTTACCTCGTGGCGCCGGGGCCAACGTCCTGACTTTC. It specifies CASLPRGAGANVLTF. This chain joins TRBV27 and TRBJ2-6; no reliable D call. This CDR3 spans 15 amino acids. The germline V gene encodes CDR1 MNHEY and CDR2 SMNVEV (reference sequence). With 8 bases removed from V and 4 bases from J, the gap between germline ends came to 15 bases. The variable domain in full, with the rest retrieved from reference TRBV27 and TRBJ2-6, is EAQVTQNPRYLITVTGKKLTVTCSQNMNHEYMSWYRQDPGLGLRQIYYSMNVEVTDKGDVPEGYKVSRKEKRNFPLILESPSPNQTSLYFCASLPRGAGANVLTFGAGSRLTVL.

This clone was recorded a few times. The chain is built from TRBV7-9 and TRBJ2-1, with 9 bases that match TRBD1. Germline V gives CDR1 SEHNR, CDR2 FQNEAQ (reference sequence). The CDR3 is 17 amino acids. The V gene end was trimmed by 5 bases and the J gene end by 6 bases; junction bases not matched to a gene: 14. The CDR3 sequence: CASSPSIVRTGVNEQFF. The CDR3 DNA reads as TGTGCCAGCAGCCCATCCATCGTAAGGACAGGGGTCAATGAGCAGTTCTTC.

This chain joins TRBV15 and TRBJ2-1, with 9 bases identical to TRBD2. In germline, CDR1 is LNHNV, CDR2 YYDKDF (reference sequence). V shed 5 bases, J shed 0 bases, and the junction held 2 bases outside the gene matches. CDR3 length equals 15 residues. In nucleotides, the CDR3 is TGTGCCACCAGCGTTAGCGGGAGCTCCTACAATGAGCAGTTCTTC. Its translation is CATSVSGSSYNEQFF.

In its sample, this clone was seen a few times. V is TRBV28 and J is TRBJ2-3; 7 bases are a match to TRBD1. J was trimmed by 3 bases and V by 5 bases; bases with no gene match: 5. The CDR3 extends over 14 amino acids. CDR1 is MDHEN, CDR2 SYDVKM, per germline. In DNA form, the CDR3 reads TGTGCCAGCAGTCCAAACAGGGGAACAGATACGCAGTATTTT. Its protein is CASSPNRGTDTQYF.

CDR3 sequence reads: CASSLQGAEQYF. CDR3 bases: TGTGCCAGCAGCTTACAGGGAGCCGAGCAGTACTTC. V gene TRBV2 combines with J gene TRBJ2-7, with D possibly being TRBD1 (6 bases). CDR3 size: 12 residues. V shed 6 bases and J shed 6 bases, with 12 bases lying between them. From germline, CDR1 is SNHLY and CDR2 FYNNEI.